The entry below gives a single T cell receptor (beta chain) sequence along with its context. This specimen comes from a study of blood T cell repertoires in COVID-19. The overall study: Specimens from acute and convalescent COVID-19 originated in the United States, Italy and Spain. PBMCs, B-cell-depleted T cells, or T cells provided the cDNA or gDNA that made up the material.

This CDR3 is built from 14 residues. Trimming removed 4 bases at V and 3 bases at J, with 7 bases between. CDR1 is MNHEY and CDR2 is SMNVEV in the germline V gene (reference sequence). In the study's own analysis: Nucleated cell number was recorded as an estimate derived from reference gene primer amplification. Some clones are missing from TCRdb's copy, which holds only in-frame ones; the method was immunoSEQ multiplex PCR. That table gives V, J and clone size, and the DNA gave D and trimming. The table shows approximately 30,000 clones, with over 75% occurring only once. This rearrangement joins TRBV27 to TRBJ1-6, with D unresolved. The receptor comes from a human donor in a cohort sampled during active COVID-19. Sequenced input: peripheral blood. The CDR3 loop is CASSYRDYNSPLHF. The CDR3 DNA follows: TGTGCCAGCAGTTACCGGGACTATAATTCACCCCTCCACTTT.